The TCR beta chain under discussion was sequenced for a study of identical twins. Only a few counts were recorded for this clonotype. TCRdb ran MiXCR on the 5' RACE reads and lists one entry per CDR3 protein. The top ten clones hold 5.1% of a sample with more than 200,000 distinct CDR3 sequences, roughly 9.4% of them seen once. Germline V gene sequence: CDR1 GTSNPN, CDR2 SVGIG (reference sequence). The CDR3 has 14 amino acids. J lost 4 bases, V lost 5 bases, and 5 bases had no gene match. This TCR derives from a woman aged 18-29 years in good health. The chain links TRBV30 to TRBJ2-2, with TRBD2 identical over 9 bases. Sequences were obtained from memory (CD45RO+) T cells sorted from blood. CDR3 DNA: TGTGCCTGGGGTCTAGCGGGATTCACCGGGGAGCTGTTTTTT. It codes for CAWGLAGFTGELFF. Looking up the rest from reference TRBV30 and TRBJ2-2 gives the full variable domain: SQTIHQWPATLVQPVGSPLSLECTVEGTSNPNLYWYRQAAGRGLQLLFYSVGIGQISSEVPQNLSASRPQDRQFILSSKKLLLSDSGFYLCAWGLAGFTGELFFGEGSRLTVL.